The 13 T cell receptor beta chains in this list originate from one sample, sequenced in a study of control samples from healthy donors and cancer patients. Clones were sequenced by immunoSEQ multiplex PCR, and TCRdb holds only the in-frame ones, with some missing. The table lists 110,000 to 150,000 clones, approximately 90% of them singletons. Sequencing used blood. The source of these receptors is a woman in her 30s in good health.

CDR3 DNA: TGTGCCAGCTCACTCACACAAGCGGGAGCTGGGACAGATACGCAGTATTTT. Its translation is CASSLTQAGAGTDTQYF. The genes are TRBV18 and TRBJ2-3; the match to TRBD2 covers 8 bases. J lost 3 bases, V lost 4 bases, and 12 bases had no gene match. Germline lookup yields CDR1 KGHSH and CDR2 LQKENI. The CDR3 length is 17 residues.

V usage is TRBV30 and J usage is TRBJ2-2; tentative D call: TRBD1 (6 bases). Germline values: CDR1 GTSNPN, CDR2 SVGIG (reference sequence). The V gene lost 3 bases and the J gene lost 6 bases, with 14 bases spanning the gap. CDR3 length: 14 residues. The CDR3: CAWRQGSWSGELFF. CDR3 sequence (DNA): TGTGCCTGGAGGCAGGGGAGCTGGTCCGGGGAGCTGTTTTTT.

This chain connects TRBV2 to TRBJ2-6; 8 nucleotides agree with TRBD1. This CDR3 region has 17 residues. The ends lost 6 bases at V and 2 bases at J; junction bases unmatched: 9. The germline V gene has CDR1 SNHLY and CDR2 FYNNEI. The CDR3 here is CASSRTAGGAGANVLTF. CDR3 sequence (DNA): TGTGCCAGCAGCCGCACTGCAGGGGGCGCTGGGGCCAACGTCCTGACTTTC.

The V gene is TRBV3-1 (or the pseudogene TRBV3-2), the J gene TRBJ1-1; 8 bases are a match to TRBD1. The CDR3 has 13 amino acids. After removal of 4 bases from V and 11 bases from J, the junction contained 9 bases not matched to a gene. Germline V CDR1 and CDR2: LGHDT, YNNKEL (reference sequence). DNA for the CDR3: TGTGCCAGCAGCCCGGACAGGGCGAGAGGGGCTTTCTTT. Translation: CASSPDRARGAFF.

The J gene is TRBJ1-2, the V gene TRBV5-4, with 7 bases identical to TRBD1. The CDR3 has 14 amino acids. The germline V gene encodes CDR1 SGHNT and CDR2 YYREEE (reference sequence). V gave up 1 base and J gave up 2 bases; unmatched junction bases: 2. The CDR3 here is CASSLSGGNYGYTF. CDR3 bases: TGTGCCAGCAGCTTGTCAGGGGGAAACTATGGCTACACCTTC.

The table lists this clone with a count of one. The chain employs TRBV4-1 and TRBJ1-5; tentatively, D is TRBD1 (6 bases). This CDR3 spans 17 amino acids. Trimming shortened V by 4 bases and J by 0 bases, and 16 bases separated the two germline ends. CDR1 MGHRA and CDR2 YSYEKL come from the germline V gene. CDR3 residues: CASSLRGGQDSNQPQHF. The CDR3 region has the DNA TGCGCCAGCAGCCTAAGGGGGGGACAAGATAGCAATCAGCCCCAGCATTTT.

V is TRBV2 and J is TRBJ2-1; D unresolved. Germline V gene lookup returns CDR1 SNHLY and CDR2 FYNNEI. The CDR3 sequence is 11 residues long. Trimming took 7 bases from V and 8 from J, leaving 9 bases between them. CDR3 amino acids: CASTPQYEQFF. The DNA of the CDR3 is TGTGCCAGCACTCCGCAATATGAGCAGTTCTTC.

This chain uses TRBV5-4 with TRBJ1-2; TRBD1 matches at 7 bases. Germline loops: CDR1 SGHNT, CDR2 YYREEE (reference sequence). V lost 5 bases, J lost 8 bases, and 15 bases stayed unmatched. The CDR3 is 15 residues long. The CDR3 DNA reads as TGTGCCAGCAGGACGACAGGGTCGGCTTTAAGCGGCTACACCTTC. Translated: CASRTTGSALSGYTF.

This chain links TRBV6-5 with TRBJ1-2; D may be TRBD1 (5 bases). Germline V lookup: CDR1 MNHEY, CDR2 SVGAGI. Trimming shortened V by 7 bases and J by 8 bases, and 14 bases separated the two germline ends. The CDR3 is made up of 12 amino acids. CDR3 region: CASTPGGGGYTF. CDR3 coding DNA: TGTGCCAGCACCCCGGGGGGGGGAGGCTACACCTTC.

The chain links TRBV6-1 to TRBJ2-7; possibly TRBD2 for D (6 bases). CDR1 and CDR2 from the germline V gene are MNHNS and SASEGT. This CDR3 has 14 amino acids. The V end was cut by 3 bases, the J end by 0 bases, with 9 bases between. The CDR3 spells CASSDERASYEQYF. The CDR3 coding sequence is TGTGCCAGCAGTGATGAGCGGGCCTCCTACGAGCAGTACTTC.

DNA of the CDR3: TGCAGCGTAGATCTACGGACTGAAGCTTTCTTT. Amino acid sequence: CSVDLRTEAFF. The rearrangement joins TRBV29-1 to TRBJ1-1; D unresolved. Germline lookup yields CDR1 SQVTM and CDR2 ANQGSEA. V gave up 6 bases and J gave up 5 bases, with 10 bases separating them. CDR3 size: 11 residues.

V gene TRBV28 combines with J gene TRBJ2-3; TRBD1 matches 9 bases. CDR1 and CDR2 from the germline V gene are MDHEN and SYDVKM. The CDR3 runs to 12 residues. V was clipped by 11 bases and J by 5 bases; unmatched bases: 5. The CDR3 DNA follows: TGTGCCCCGGGACAGGGTCAAGATACGCAGTATTTT. Translation gives CAPGQGQDTQYF. Using reference TRBV28 and TRBJ2-3 for the parts outside the CDR3, the full variable domain is DVKVTQSSRYLVKRTGEKVFLECVQDMDHENMFWYRQDPGLGLRLIYFSYDVKMKEKGDIPEGYSVSREKKERFSLILESASTNQTSMYLCAPGQGQDTQYFGPGTRLTVL.

The chain joins TRBV3-1 (or the pseudogene TRBV3-2) to TRBJ2-1, with D hard to call. Per the germline V gene, CDR1 is LGHDT and CDR2 is YNNKEL (reference sequence). This CDR3 is built from 16 residues. Trimming stripped 0 bases from V and 0 bases from J, with 9 bases between. In nucleotides, the CDR3 is TGTGCCAGCAGCCAAGAAATCCTGGTCTCCTACAATGAGCAGTTCTTC. Its protein is CASSQEILVSYNEQFF.